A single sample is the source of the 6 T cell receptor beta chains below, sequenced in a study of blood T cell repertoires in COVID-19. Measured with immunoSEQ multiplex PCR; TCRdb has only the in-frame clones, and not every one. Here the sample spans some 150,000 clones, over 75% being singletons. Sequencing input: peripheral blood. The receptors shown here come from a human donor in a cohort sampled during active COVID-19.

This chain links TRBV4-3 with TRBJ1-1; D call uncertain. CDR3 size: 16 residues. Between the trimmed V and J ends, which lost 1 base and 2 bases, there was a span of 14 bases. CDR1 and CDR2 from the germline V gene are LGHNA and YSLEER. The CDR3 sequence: CASSQGFSTGNTEAFF. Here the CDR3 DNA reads TGCGCCAGCAGCCAAGGATTTAGCACGGGAAACACTGAAGCTTTCTTT.

CDR3 bases: TGTGCCTGGGACACCAACTCCTATAATTCACCCCTCCACTTT. Its protein is CAWDTNSYNSPLHF. This chain links TRBV30 with TRBJ1-6; no definite D call. The CDR3 consists of 14 residues. Germline loops: CDR1 GTSNPN, CDR2 SVGIG (reference sequence). The V gene lost 5 bases and the J gene lost 0 bases, with 8 bases spanning the gap.

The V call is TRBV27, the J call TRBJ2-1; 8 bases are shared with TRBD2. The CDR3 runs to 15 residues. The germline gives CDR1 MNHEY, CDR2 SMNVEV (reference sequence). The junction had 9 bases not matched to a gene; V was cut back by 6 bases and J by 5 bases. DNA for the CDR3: TGTGCCAGCAGCTTTTACGCACTAGCGGACAATGAGCAGTTCTTC. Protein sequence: CASSFYALADNEQFF.

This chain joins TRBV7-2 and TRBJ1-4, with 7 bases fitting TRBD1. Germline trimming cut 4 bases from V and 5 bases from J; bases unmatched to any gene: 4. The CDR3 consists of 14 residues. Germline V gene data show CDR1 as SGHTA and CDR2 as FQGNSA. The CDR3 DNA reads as TGTGCCAGCAGCTCAAACAGGGGCAATGAAAAACTGTTTTTT. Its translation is CASSSNRGNEKLFF.

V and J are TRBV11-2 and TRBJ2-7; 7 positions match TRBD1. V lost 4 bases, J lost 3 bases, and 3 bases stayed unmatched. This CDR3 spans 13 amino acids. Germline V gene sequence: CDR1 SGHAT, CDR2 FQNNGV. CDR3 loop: CASSSGQYYEQYF. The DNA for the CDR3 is TGTGCCAGCAGCTCGGGACAGTACTACGAGCAGTACTTC.

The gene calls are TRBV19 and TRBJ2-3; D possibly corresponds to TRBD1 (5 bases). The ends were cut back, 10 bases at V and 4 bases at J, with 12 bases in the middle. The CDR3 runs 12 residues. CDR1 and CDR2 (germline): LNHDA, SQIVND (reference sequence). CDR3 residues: CATTQGADTQYF. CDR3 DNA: TGTGCCACAACCCAAGGGGCAGATACGCAGTATTTT.